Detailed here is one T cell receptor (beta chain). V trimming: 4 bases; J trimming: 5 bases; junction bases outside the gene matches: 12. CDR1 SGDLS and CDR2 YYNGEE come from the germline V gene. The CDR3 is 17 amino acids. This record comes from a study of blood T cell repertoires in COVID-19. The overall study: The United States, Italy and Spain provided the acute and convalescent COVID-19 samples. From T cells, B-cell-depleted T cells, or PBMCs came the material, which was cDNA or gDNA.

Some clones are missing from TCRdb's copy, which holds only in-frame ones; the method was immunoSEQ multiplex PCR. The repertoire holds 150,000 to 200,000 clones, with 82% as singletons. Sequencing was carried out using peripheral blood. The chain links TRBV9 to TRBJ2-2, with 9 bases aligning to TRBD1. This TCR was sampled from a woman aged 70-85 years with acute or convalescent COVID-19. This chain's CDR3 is CASSLYTGGAGTGELFF. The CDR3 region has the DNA TGTGCCAGCAGCCTATATACAGGGGGCGCGGGAACCGGGGAGCTGTTTTTT.